Sequencing of this TCR beta chain was carried out in a study of T cells after yellow fever vaccination. One entry per CDR3 protein, called by TCRdb with MiXCR from the 5' RACE reads. The data hold a few hundred thousand distinct CDR3 sequences, with approximately 10% observed a single time. Between the trimmed V and J ends, which lost 1 base and 11 bases, there was a span of 11 bases. The CDR3 has 12 residues. Germline V gene data show CDR1 as SGHTA and CDR2 as FQGNSA. Sequenced here: CD4+ T cells sorted from PBMCs, sampled 5 days after the yellow fever booster vaccination. The receptor was isolated from a man in his late teens or twenties who received the YFV17D yellow fever vaccine. The chain recombines TRBV7-2 with TRBJ1-1, with D unresolved. CDR3 nucleotides: TGTGCCAGCAGCTTAGAAGTCGGACCGGCTTTCTTT. Protein sequence: CASSLEVGPAFF.